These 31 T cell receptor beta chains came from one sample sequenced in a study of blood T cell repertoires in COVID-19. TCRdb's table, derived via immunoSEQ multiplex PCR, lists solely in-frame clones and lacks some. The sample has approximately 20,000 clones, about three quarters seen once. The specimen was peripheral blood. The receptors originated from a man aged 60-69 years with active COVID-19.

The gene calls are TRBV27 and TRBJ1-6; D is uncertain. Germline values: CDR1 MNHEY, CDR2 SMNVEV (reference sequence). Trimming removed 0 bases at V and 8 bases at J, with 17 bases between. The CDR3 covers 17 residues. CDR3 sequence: CASSLSNPAGRDSPLHF. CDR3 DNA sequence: TGTGCCAGCAGTTTATCGAACCCCGCCGGTCGGGATTCACCCCTCCACTTT.

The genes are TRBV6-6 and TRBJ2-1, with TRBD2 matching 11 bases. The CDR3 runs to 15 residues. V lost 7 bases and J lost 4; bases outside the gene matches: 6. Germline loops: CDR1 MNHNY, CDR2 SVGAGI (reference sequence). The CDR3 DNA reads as TGTGCCAGCACGACGGGACTAGCGGAGTACAATGAGCAGTTCTTC. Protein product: CASTTGLAEYNEQFF.

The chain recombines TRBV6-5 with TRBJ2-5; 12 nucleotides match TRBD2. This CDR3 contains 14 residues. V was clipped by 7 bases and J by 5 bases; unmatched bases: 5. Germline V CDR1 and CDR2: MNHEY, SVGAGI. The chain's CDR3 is CASTGLAGQETQYF. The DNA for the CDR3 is TGTGCCAGCACCGGACTAGCGGGACAGGAGACCCAGTACTTC.

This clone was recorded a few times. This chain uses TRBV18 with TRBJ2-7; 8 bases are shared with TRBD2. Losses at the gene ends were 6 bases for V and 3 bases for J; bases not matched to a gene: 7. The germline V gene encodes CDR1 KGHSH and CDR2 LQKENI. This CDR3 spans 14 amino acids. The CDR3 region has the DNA TGTGCCAGCTCTGCAACTAGCGGATACTACGAGCAGTACTTC. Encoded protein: CASSATSGYYEQYF.

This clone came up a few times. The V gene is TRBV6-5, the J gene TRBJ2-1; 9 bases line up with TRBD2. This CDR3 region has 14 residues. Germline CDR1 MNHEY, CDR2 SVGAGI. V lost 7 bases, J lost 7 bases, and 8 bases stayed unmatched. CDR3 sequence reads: CASTVAGVWNEQFF. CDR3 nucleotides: TGTGCCAGCACGGTAGCGGGAGTCTGGAATGAGCAGTTCTTC.

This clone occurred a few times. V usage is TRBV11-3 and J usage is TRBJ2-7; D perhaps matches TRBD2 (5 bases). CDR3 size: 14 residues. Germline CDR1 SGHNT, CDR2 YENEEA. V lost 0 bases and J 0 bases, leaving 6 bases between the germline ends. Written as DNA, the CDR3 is TGTGCCAGCAGCTTAGACGGGATCTCCTACGAGCAGTACTTC. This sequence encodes CASSLDGISYEQYF. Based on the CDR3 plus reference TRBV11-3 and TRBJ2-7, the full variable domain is EAGVVQSPRYKIIEKKQPVAFWCNPISGHNTLYWYLQNLGQGPELLIRYENEEAVDDSQLPKDRFSAERLKGVDSTLKIQPAELGDSAVYLCASSLDGISYEQYFGPGTRLTVT.

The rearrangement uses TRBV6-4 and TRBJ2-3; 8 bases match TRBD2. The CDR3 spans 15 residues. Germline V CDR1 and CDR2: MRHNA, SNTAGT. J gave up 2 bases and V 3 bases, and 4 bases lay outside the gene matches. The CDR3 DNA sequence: TGTGCCAGCAGTGAGGTAGCGGGGAACACAGATACGCAGTATTTT. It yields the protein CASSEVAGNTDTQYF.

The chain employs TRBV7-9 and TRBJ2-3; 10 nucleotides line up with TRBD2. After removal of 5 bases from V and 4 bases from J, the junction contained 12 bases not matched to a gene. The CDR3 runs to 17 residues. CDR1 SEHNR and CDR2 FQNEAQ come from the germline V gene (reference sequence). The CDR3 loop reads CASSPSGGEYRADTQYF. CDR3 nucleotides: TGTGCCAGCAGCCCAAGCGGGGGGGAGTATAGAGCAGATACGCAGTATTTT. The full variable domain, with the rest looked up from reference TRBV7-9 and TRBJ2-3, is DTGVSQNPRHKITKRGQNVTFRCDPISEHNRLYWYRQTLGQGPEFLTYFQNEAQLEKSRLLSDRFSAERPKGSFSTLEIQRTEQGDSAMYLCASSPSGGEYRADTQYFGPGTRLTVL.

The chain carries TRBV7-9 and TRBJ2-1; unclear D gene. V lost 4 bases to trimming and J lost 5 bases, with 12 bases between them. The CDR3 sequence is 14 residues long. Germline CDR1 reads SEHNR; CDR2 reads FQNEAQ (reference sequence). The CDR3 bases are TGTGCCAGCAGCTCGAATGACAACCACAATGAGCAGTTCTTC. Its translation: CASSSNDNHNEQFF.

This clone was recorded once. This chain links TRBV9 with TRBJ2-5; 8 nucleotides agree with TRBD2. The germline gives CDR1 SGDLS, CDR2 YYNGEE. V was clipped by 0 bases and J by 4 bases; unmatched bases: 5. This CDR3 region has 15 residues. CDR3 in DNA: TGTGCCAGCAGCGTAGGAGGAACTAGCGGAGAGACCCAGTACTTC. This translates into CASSVGGTSGETQYF.

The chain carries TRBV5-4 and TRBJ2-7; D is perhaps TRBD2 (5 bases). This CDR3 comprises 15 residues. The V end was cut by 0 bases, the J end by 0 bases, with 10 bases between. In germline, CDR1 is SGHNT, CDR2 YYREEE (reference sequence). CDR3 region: CASSLDSGSSYEQYF. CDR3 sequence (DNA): TGTGCCAGCAGCTTGGATTCGGGGAGCTCCTACGAGCAGTACTTC.

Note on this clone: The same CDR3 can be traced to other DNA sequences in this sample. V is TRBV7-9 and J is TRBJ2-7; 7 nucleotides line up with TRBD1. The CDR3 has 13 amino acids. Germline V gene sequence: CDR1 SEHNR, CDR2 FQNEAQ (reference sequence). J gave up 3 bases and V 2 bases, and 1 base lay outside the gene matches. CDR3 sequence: CASSLSGGYEQYF. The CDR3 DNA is TGTGCCAGCAGCTTATCAGGGGGCTACGAGCAGTACTTC.

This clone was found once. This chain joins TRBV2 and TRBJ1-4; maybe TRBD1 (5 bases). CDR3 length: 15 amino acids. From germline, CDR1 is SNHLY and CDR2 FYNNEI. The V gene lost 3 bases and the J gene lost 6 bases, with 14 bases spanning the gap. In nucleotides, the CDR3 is TGTGCCAGCAGTGATCCAGGGAGGATGGATGAAAAACTGTTTTTT. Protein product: CASSDPGRMDEKLFF.

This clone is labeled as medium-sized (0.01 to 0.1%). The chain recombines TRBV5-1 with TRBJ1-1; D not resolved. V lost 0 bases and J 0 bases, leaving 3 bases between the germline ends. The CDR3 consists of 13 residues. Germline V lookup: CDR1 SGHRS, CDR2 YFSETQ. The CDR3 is CASSLAVNTEAFF. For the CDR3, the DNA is TGCGCCAGCAGCTTGGCCGTGAACACTGAAGCTTTCTTT.

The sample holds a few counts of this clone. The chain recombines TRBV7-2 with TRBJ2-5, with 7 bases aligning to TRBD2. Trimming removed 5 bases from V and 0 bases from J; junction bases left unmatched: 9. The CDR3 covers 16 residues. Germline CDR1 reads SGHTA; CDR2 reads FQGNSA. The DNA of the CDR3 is TGTGCCAGCAGCCCTCCGGGACTAAGGTACCAAGAGACCCAGTACTTC. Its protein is CASSPPGLRYQETQYF.

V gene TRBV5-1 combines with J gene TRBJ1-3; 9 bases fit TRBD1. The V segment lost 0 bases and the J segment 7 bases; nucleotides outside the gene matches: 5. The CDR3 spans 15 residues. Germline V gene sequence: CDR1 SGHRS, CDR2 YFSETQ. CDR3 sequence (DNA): TGCGCCAGCAGCTTGGCCGGGACAGGGCGGAACACCATATATTTT. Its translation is CASSLAGTGRNTIYF.

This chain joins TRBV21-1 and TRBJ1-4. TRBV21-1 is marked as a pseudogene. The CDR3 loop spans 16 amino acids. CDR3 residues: CASSKETARSGEKLFF. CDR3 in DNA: TGTGCCAGCAGCAAAGAAACTGCGAGGAGCGGTGAAAAACTGTTTTTT.

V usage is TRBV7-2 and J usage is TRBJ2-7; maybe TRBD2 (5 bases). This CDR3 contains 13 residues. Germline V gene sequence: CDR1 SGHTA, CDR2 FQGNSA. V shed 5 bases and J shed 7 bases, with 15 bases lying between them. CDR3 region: CASSARAPGEQYF. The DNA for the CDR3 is TGTGCCAGCAGCGCCCGGGCCCCGGGGGAGCAGTACTTC.

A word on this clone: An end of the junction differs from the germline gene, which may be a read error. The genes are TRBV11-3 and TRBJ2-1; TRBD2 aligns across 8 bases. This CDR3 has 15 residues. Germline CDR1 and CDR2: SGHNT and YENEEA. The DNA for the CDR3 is TGTGCCAGCGGCTTGGGACTAGAAGTTTCCAATGAGCAGTTCTTC. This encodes CASGLGLEVSNEQFF.

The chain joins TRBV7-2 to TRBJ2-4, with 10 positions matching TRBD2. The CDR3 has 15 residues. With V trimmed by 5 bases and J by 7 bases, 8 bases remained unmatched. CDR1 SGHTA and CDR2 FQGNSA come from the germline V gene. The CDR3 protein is CASSRLAGVRNIQYF. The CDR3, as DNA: TGTGCCAGCAGCAGGCTAGCGGGAGTCCGGAACATTCAGTACTTC.

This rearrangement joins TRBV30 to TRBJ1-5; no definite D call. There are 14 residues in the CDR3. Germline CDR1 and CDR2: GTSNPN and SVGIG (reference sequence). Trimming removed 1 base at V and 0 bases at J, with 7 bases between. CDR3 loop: CAWSGTISNQPQHF. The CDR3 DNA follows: TGTGCCTGGAGTGGGACTATTAGCAATCAGCCCCAGCATTTT. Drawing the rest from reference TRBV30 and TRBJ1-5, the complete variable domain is SQTIHQWPATLVQPVGSPLSLECTVEGTSNPNLYWYRQAAGRGLQLLFYSVGIGQISSEVPQNLSASRPQDRQFILSSKKLLLSDSGFYLCAWSGTISNQPQHFGDGTRLSIL.

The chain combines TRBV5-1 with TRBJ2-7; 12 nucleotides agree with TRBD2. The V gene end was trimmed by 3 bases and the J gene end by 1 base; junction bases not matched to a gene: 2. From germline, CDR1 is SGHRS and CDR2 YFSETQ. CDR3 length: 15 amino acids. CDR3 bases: TGCGCCAGCAGCTCGCTAGCGGGAGGGTCCTACGAGCAGTACTTC. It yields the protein CASSSLAGGSYEQYF.

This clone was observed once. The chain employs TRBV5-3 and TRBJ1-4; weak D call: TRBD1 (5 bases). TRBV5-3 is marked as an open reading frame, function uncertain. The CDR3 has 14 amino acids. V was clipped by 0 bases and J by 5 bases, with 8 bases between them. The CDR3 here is CARSLDRLNEKLFF. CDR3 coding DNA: TGTGCCAGAAGCTTGGACAGGCTGAATGAAAAACTGTTTTTT.

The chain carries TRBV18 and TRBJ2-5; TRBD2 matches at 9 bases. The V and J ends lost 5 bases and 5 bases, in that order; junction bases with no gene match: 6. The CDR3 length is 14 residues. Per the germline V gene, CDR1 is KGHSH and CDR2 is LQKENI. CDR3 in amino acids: CASSAREGRETQYF. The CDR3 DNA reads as TGTGCCAGCTCAGCGCGGGAGGGCCGGGAGACCCAGTACTTC.

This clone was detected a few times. The CDR3 spells CASSYPDRASTNEQFF. CDR3 in DNA: TGTGCCAGCAGTTACCCGGACAGGGCTAGCACCAATGAGCAGTTCTTC. The chain links TRBV6-2 or TRBV6-3 to TRBJ2-1, with 8 bases fitting TRBD1. The CDR3 loop spans 16 amino acids. The V gene's germline CDR1 is MNHEY and CDR2 SVGEGT. The junction had 9 bases not matched to a gene; V was cut back by 2 bases and J by 6 bases.

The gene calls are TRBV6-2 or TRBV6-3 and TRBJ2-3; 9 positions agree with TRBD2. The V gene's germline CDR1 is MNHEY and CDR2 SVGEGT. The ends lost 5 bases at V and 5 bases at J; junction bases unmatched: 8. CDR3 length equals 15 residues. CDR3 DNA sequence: TGTGCCAGCAGTGAGCTAGCGGGAATGGAAGATACGCAGTATTTT. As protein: CASSELAGMEDTQYF.

Here the CDR3 DNA reads TGTGCCAGCAGCTTGGTGGGGGCCCCCAGGGGGGTCGGCGGCTATGGCTACACCTTC. Residues: CASSLVGAPRGVGGYGYTF. J is TRBJ1-2 and V is TRBV7-8, with 7 bases matching TRBD1. The J segment lost 4 bases and the V segment lost 3 bases, leaving 20 bases of the junction unmatched. This CDR3 is built from 19 residues. Germline V gene data show CDR1 as SGHVS and CDR2 as FQNEAQ.

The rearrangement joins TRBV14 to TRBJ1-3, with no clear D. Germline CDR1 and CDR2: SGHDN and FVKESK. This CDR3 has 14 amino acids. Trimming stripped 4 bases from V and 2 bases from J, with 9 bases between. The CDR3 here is CASSPLGPGNTIYF. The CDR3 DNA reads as TGTGCCAGCAGCCCCTTGGGCCCTGGAAACACCATATATTTT.

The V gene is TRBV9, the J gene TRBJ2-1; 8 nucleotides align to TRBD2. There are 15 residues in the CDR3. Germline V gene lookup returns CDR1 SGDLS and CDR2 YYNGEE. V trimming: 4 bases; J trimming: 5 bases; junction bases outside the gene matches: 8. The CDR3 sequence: CASSQGVAGHNEQFF. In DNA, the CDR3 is TGTGCCAGCAGCCAAGGGGTAGCGGGGCACAATGAGCAGTTCTTC.

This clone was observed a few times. CDR3 bases: TGTGCCAGCAGCGGTCAGGGCACAACTAATGAAAAACTGTTTTTT. It is translated as CASSGQGTTNEKLFF. This chain connects TRBV9 to TRBJ1-4; TRBD1 is a possible D gene (5 bases). The germline gives CDR1 SGDLS, CDR2 YYNGEE. The CDR3 runs 15 residues. Trimming removed 3 bases at V and 0 bases at J, with 9 bases between.

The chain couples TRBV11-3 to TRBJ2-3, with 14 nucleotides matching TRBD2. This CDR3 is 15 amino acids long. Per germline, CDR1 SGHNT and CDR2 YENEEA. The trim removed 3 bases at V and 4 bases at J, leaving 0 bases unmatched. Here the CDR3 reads CASSLTSGRADTQYF. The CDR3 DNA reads TGTGCCAGCAGCTTGACTAGCGGGAGGGCAGATACGCAGTATTTT.